The next 20 T cell receptor beta chains were all read from a single sample in a study of T cell responses to AZD1222 COVID-19 vaccine. The data were produced by immunoSEQ multiplex PCR, yet TCRdb's version contains in-frame clones alone and is incomplete. The sample includes 95,000 to 150,000 clones, approximately 89% seen only once; the top ten take 10%. The sample consisted of peripheral blood, taken on day 0 of AZD1222 vaccination. These receptors all stem from an adult in good health.

The chain links TRBV6-2 or TRBV6-3 to TRBJ2-7; tentatively, D is TRBD2 (5 bases). There are 14 residues in the CDR3. The germline CDR1 and CDR2 sequences are MNHEY and SVGEGT. The germline V and J ends were trimmed by 0 bases and 4 bases, with 10 bases remaining between them. This CDR3 is CASSYSAVVYEQYF. The CDR3 region has the DNA TGTGCCAGCAGTTACTCAGCGGTCGTGTACGAGCAGTACTTC.

The CDR3 protein is CSVGGLGQGWGYTF. The CDR3 DNA reads as TGCAGCGTTGGGGGATTAGGACAGGGATGGGGCTACACCTTC. The chain recombines TRBV29-1 with TRBJ1-2, with 8 bases fitting TRBD1. Looked up from germline, CDR1 is SQVTM and CDR2 is ANQGSEA. V shed 4 bases, J shed 8 bases, and the junction held 12 bases outside the gene matches. The CDR3 has 14 residues.

The chain couples TRBV29-1 to TRBJ1-1, with D maybe TRBD1 (5 bases). Trimming cost V 7 bases and J 0 bases, with 9 bases left between them. The CDR3 runs to 12 residues. Per germline, CDR1 SQVTM and CDR2 ANQGSEA. The CDR3 region is CSADRVNTEAFF. As DNA, the CDR3 is TGCAGCGCCGACAGAGTGAACACTGAAGCTTTCTTT.

The chain couples TRBV3-1 (or the pseudogene TRBV3-2) to TRBJ2-1; 10 nucleotides agree with TRBD2. Germline assignment: CDR1 LGHDT and CDR2 YNNKEL (reference sequence). The CDR3 totals 14 residues. V dropped 2 bases and J dropped 5; count of bases not matched to a gene: 0. The CDR3 reads CASSQLAGDNEQFF. Written as DNA, the CDR3 is TGTGCCAGCAGCCAACTAGCGGGAGACAATGAGCAGTTCTTC.

This sequence joins TRBV7-2 and TRBJ2-7; D gene unclear. The germline V gene encodes CDR1 SGHTA and CDR2 FQGNSA. The CDR3 is 13 amino acids. The V end was cut by 1 base, the J end by 6 bases, with 10 bases between. The CDR3 region is CASSLEVVSEQYF. The CDR3 nucleotides are TGTGCCAGCAGCTTAGAGGTTGTCTCCGAGCAGTACTTC.

The chain combines TRBV2 with TRBJ1-4; D unclear. There are 13 residues in the CDR3. Trimming stripped 9 bases from V and 5 bases from J, with 13 bases between. Germline lookup yields CDR1 SNHLY and CDR2 FYNNEI. Here the CDR3 DNA reads TGTGCCAGTGGTGTGGAGCGAAATGAAAAACTGTTTTTT. It codes for CASGVERNEKLFF.

The chain recombines TRBV29-1 with TRBJ1-1; 11 bases line up with TRBD1. CDR3 length: 14 amino acids. V was clipped by 4 bases and J by 0 bases; unmatched bases: 1. Germline V gene data show CDR1 as SQVTM and CDR2 as ANQGSEA. The CDR3 DNA reads as TGCAGCGTTGTGGACAGGGGGCTGAACACTGAAGCTTTCTTT. Protein product: CSVVDRGLNTEAFF.

This chain's CDR3 is CASSSRGGGNQPQHF. The CDR3 DNA reads TGTGCCAGCAGTTCCAGGGGAGGAGGTAATCAGCCCCAGCATTTT. This chain links TRBV6-5 with TRBJ1-5, with D perhaps matching TRBD1 (6 bases). CDR3 length: 15 residues. Trimming took off 4 bases at V and 4 bases at J, with 14 bases between the two ends. Per the germline V gene, CDR1 is MNHEY and CDR2 is SVGAGI.

This clone was seen only once. This chain uses TRBV27 with TRBJ2-1; possibly TRBD1 for D (6 bases). Germline CDR1 and CDR2: MNHEY and SMNVEV (reference sequence). This CDR3 contains 14 residues. V was trimmed by 6 bases and J by 0 bases, leaving 9 bases between them. CDR3 protein: CASRGAPSYNEQFF. DNA of the CDR3: TGTGCCAGCAGGGGGGCCCCCTCCTACAATGAGCAGTTCTTC.

This rearrangement joins TRBV4-1 to TRBJ1-4; a possible D gene is TRBD1 (5 bases). The CDR3 is 18 amino acids. The V gene lost 0 bases and the J gene lost 0 bases, with 14 bases spanning the gap. Germline V gives CDR1 MGHRA, CDR2 YSYEKL. Here the CDR3 DNA reads TGCGCCAGCAGCCAAGATCTTGGGGCAGCCGCAACTAATGAAAAACTGTTTTTT. Its translation is CASSQDLGAAATNEKLFF.

The rearrangement uses TRBV9 and TRBJ1-1; D might be TRBD1 (5 bases). Looked up from germline, CDR1 is SGDLS and CDR2 is YYNGEE. This CDR3 spans 16 amino acids. Trimming pared 0 bases from V and 5 bases from J, leaving 17 bases between. CDR3 protein: CASSVGGPGWNTEAFF. The CDR3 coding sequence is TGTGCCAGCAGCGTAGGTGGGCCAGGGTGGAATACTGAAGCTTTCTTT.

The chain employs TRBV5-1 and TRBJ1-1, with D possibly TRBD1 on 5 matching bases. V was clipped by 4 bases and J by 1 base, with 8 bases between them. Germline assignment: CDR1 SGHRS and CDR2 YFSETQ. CDR3 length: 13 amino acids. DNA for the CDR3: TGCGCCAGCAGCAACCAGGGGAACACTGAAGCTTTCTTT. Its translation is CASSNQGNTEAFF.

The V call is TRBV5-6, the J call TRBJ2-5; D is undetermined. Trimming pared 2 bases from V and 3 bases from J, leaving 11 bases between. This CDR3 has 14 amino acids. CDR1 and CDR2 from the germline V gene are SGHDT and YYEEEE. CDR3 loop: CASSFTGRKETQYF. The DNA for the CDR3 is TGTGCCAGCAGCTTTACGGGTAGAAAAGAGACCCAGTACTTC.

V gene TRBV3-1 (or the pseudogene TRBV3-2) combines with J gene TRBJ2-2; 10 nucleotides line up with TRBD1. With V trimmed by 4 bases and J by 6 bases, 11 bases remained unmatched. The CDR3 sequence is 17 residues long. CDR1 and CDR2 (germline): LGHDT, YNNKEL (reference sequence). This CDR3 reads CASSLRGTGEPPGELFF. CDR3 DNA sequence: TGTGCCAGCAGCCTAAGAGGGACAGGGGAGCCCCCCGGGGAGCTGTTTTTT.

The rearrangement links TRBV9 to TRBJ1-1; 9 bases line up with TRBD1. CDR3 length equals 14 residues. After removal of 2 bases from V and 6 bases from J, the junction contained 5 bases not matched to a gene. Germline loops: CDR1 SGDLS, CDR2 YYNGEE. The CDR3 DNA follows: TGTGCCAGCAGCGTCCGGGACAGGGCCTCTGAAGCTTTCTTT. Its protein is CASSVRDRASEAFF.

The rearrangement uses TRBV19 and TRBJ1-1, with TRBD1 as a possible D gene (6 bases). The germline V and J ends were trimmed by 2 bases and 0 bases, with 16 bases remaining between them. The length of the CDR3 is 17 residues. Germline values: CDR1 LNHDA, CDR2 SQIVND (reference sequence). The CDR3 spells CASSIHPGHLMNTEAFF. CDR3 sequence (DNA): TGTGCCAGTAGTATACACCCGGGACACCTCATGAACACTGAAGCTTTCTTT.

The V gene is TRBV4-1, the J gene TRBJ2-7; tentative D call: TRBD1 (6 bases). Germline CDR1 MGHRA, CDR2 YSYEKL. Trimming cost V 1 base and J 3 bases, with 13 bases left between them. This CDR3 has 15 residues. In DNA, the CDR3 is TGCGCCAGCAGCCAAGCGGGACATTTGGGCTACGAGCAGTACTTC. As protein: CASSQAGHLGYEQYF.

The chain is built from TRBV5-1 and TRBJ2-7; TRBD1 matches at 11 bases. Germline lookup yields CDR1 SGHRS and CDR2 YFSETQ. The J segment lost 5 bases and the V segment lost 0 bases, leaving 7 bases of the junction unmatched. The CDR3 has 16 amino acids. The CDR3 region is CASSLEGQGAPNEQYF. The CDR3 region has the DNA TGCGCCAGCAGCTTGGAAGGACAGGGGGCCCCAAACGAGCAGTACTTC. Complete variable domain (other parts from reference TRBV5-1 and TRBJ2-7): KAGVTQTPRYLIKTRGQQVTLSCSPISGHRSVSWYQQTPGQGLQFLFEYFSETQRNKGNFPGRFSGRQFSNSRSEMNVSTLELGDSALYLCASSLEGQGAPNEQYFGPGTRLTVT.

The gene calls are TRBV10-3 and TRBJ2-5; D unresolved. Germline lookup yields CDR1 ENHRY and CDR2 SYGVKD. V gave up 5 bases and J gave up 1 base, with 8 bases separating them. The CDR3 totals 13 residues. The CDR3 nucleotides read TGTGCCATCAGTCGACAACCCCAAGAGACCCAGTACTTC. This encodes CAISRQPQETQYF.

The genes are TRBV2 and TRBJ1-1; TRBD1 might be the D (6 bases). The CDR3 is made up of 13 amino acids. Per the germline V gene, CDR1 is SNHLY and CDR2 is FYNNEI. Trimming took 6 bases from V and 5 from J, leaving 13 bases between them. CDR3 sequence reads: CASRTEGGTEAFF. The CDR3, as DNA: TGTGCCAGCAGGACAGAGGGGGGGACTGAAGCTTTCTTT.